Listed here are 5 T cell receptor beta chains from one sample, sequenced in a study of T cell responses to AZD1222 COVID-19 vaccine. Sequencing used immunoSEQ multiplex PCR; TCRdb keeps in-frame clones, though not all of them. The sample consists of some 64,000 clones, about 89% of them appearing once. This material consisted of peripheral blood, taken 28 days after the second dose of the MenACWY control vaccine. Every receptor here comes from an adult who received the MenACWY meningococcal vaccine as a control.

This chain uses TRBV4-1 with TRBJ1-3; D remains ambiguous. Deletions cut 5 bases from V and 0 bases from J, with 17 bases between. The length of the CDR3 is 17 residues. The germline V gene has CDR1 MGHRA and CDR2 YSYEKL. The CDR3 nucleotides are TGCGCCAGCAGCTCCCGGACGGTTTTAAGCTCTGGAAACACCATATATTTT. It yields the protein CASSSRTVLSSGNTIYF.

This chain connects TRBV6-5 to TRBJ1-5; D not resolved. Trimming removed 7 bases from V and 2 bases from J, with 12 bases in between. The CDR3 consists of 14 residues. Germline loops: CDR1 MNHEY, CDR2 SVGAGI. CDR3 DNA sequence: TGTGCCAGCAAAGAGGGTCTGGGCAATCAGCCCCAGCATTTT. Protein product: CASKEGLGNQPQHF.

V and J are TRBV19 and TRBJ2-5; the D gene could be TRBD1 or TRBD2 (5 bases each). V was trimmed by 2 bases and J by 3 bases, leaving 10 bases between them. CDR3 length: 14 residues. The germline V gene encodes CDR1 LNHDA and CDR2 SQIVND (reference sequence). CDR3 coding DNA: TGTGCCAGTAGTATATATGGGGGAGAAGAGACCCAGTACTTC. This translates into CASSIYGGEETQYF.

CDR3 DNA sequence: TGTGCCAGCAGCTTGGACGCAGCCTACGAGCAGTACTTC. This gives the protein CASSLDAAYEQYF. The chain uses TRBV5-5 and TRBJ2-7; D is uncertain. This CDR3 is built from 13 residues. V was pared by 0 bases and J by 2 bases, with 6 bases between. The germline V gene has CDR1 SGHKS and CDR2 YYEKEE (reference sequence).

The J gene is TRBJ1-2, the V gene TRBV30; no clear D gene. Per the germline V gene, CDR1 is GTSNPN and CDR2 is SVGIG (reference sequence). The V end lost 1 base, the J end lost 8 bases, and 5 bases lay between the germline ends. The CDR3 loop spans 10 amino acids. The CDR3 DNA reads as TGTGCCTGGAGTGAAGGGGGCTACACCTTC. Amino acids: CAWSEGGYTF.